This T cell receptor (beta chain) was documented in a study of radiation and T cells in renal cell carcinoma. Findings and caveats of the study: In blood, top tumor clones expanded by 2 weeks, shrinking by 4.

This clone is labeled medium-sized. Its target is unknown. V was clipped by 3 bases and J by 1 base, with 9 bases between them. Germline CDR1 and CDR2: LNHDA and SQIVND (reference sequence). The CDR3 loop spans 14 amino acids. TCRdb's copy holds only in-frame clones and misses some; the assay was immunoSEQ multiplex PCR. Here the sample spans 100,000 to 150,000 clones, roughly 80% being singletons. As for time point: baseline pretreatment blood. Documented treatment: 15 Gy SBRT to primary tumor, nephrectomy 4 weeks later. The sequence derives from a woman aged 55-70 years with renal cell carcinoma. The sequencing here drew on blood, taken from a patient whose treatment included radiotherapy and nephrectomy. V and J are TRBV19 and TRBJ1-1; D is perhaps TRBD1 (6 bases). The CDR3 DNA follows: TGTGCCAGTAGTATGGGGGGGCCGAACACTGAAGCTTTCTTT. It is translated as CASSMGGPNTEAFF.